This TCR beta chain was sequenced during a study of T cell repertoires in ileal Crohn's disease. Comments on this clone: The antigen is undetermined.

TCRdb's table, derived via immunoSEQ multiplex PCR, lists solely in-frame clones and lacks some. The table has 11,000 or so clones, approximately 80% seen once. The time point was: neoterminal ileum biopsy at postoperative endoscopy, about 6 months after surgery. Looked up from germline, CDR1 is LNHDA and CDR2 is SQIVND (reference sequence). V was clipped by 7 bases and J by 7 bases, with 17 bases between them. This CDR3 region has 14 residues. Study-wide results and limits: High-frequency clones were more common in sorted CD8 than CD4 cells.

This clonotype was obtained from an adult with Crohn's disease. Sequencing was done on a sample of ileal tissue. The V gene is TRBV19, the J gene TRBJ1-5, with D possibly being TRBD1 (5 bases). CDR3 nucleotide sequence: TGTGCCAGTAAACCGGGGGGGGTGAGGCAGCCCCAGCATTTT. Protein: CASKPGGVRQPQHF.